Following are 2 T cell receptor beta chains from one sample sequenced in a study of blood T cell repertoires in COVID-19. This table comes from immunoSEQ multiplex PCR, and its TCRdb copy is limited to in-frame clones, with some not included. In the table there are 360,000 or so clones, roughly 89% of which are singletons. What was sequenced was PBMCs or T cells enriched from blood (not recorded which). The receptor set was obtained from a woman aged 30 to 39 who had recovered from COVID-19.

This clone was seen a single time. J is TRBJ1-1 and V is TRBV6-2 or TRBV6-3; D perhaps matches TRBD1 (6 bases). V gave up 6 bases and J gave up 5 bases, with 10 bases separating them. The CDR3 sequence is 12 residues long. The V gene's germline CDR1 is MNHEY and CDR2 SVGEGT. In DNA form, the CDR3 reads TGTGCCAGCAGCAGTACAGGGACTGAAGCTTTCTTT. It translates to CASSSTGTEAFF.

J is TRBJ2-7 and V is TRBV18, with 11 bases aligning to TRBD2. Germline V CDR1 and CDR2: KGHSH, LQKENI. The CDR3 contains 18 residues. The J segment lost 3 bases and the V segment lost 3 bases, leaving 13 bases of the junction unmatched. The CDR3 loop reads CASSPNPGLAERGYEQYF. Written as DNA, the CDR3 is TGTGCCAGCTCACCCAACCCGGGACTAGCGGAAAGGGGCTACGAGCAGTACTTC. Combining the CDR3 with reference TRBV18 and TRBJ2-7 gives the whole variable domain NAGVMQNPRHLVRRRGQEARLRCSPMKGHSHVYWYRQLPEEGLKFMVYLQKENIIDESGMPKERFSAEFPKEGPSILRIQQVVRGDSAAYFCASSPNPGLAERGYEQYFGPGTRLTVT.